A single T cell receptor beta chain is shown here with its context. Its specificity is not known. V lost 0 bases and J lost 1, with 9 bases in between. The CDR3 sequence is 16 residues long. Germline-derived CDR1 and CDR2 are SGHTA and FQGNSA. The data are from a study of T cells after yellow fever vaccination. Study as a whole: Some fractions had low cell numbers, and these were prepared with SMART-Seq v4 Ultra Low Input.

Study conclusions and caveats: Most clones from primary vaccination were detected again post-booster (around 95% CD4, 88% CD8). In FACS-sorted repertoires, abundant clonotypes from the bulk population could appear as contaminants.

5'RACE template switching generated TCR cDNA, adding a universal primer site and UMIs. TCRdb ran MiXCR on the 5' RACE reads and lists one entry per CDR3 protein. This repertoire shows a few hundred thousand distinct CDR3 sequences, approximately 4% found once; its top ten account for roughly 24%. The chain carries TRBV7-2 and TRBJ2-2; no definite D call. The TCR originated in a man younger than 35 who received the YFV17D yellow fever vaccine. Specimen: PBMCs, collected 5 days after the yellow fever booster vaccination. CDR3 nucleotide sequence: TGTGCCAGCAGCTTAGCGCTAGTAGGGAACACCGGGGAGCTGTTTTTT. Translated, it gives CASSLALVGNTGELFF.